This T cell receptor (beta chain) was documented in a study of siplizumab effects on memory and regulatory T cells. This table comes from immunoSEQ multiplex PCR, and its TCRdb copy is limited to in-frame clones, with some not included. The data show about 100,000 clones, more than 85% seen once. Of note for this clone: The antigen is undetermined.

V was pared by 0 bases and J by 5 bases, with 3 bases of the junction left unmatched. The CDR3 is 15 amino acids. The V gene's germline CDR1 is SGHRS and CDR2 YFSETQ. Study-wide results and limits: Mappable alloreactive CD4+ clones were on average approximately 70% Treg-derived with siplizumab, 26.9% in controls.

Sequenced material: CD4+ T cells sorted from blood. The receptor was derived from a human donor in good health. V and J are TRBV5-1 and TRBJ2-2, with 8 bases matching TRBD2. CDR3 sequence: CASSLGAGATGELFF. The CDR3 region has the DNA TGCGCCAGCAGCTTGGGAGCGGGGGCTACCGGGGAGCTGTTTTTT.